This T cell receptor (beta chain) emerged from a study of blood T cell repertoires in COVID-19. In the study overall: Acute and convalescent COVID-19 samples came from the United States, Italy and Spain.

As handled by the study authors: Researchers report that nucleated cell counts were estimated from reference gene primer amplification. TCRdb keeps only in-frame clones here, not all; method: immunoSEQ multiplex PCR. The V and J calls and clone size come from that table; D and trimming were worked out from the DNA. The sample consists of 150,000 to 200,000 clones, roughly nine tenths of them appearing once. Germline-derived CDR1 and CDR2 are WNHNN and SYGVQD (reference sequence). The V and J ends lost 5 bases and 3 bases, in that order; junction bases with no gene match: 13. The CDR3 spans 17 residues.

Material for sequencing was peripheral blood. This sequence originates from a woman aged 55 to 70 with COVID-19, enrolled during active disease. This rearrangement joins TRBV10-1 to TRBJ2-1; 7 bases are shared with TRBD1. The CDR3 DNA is TGCGCCAGCAGTTTTAAACAGGGGACACTATACTACAATGAGCAGTTCTTC. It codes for CASSFKQGTLYYNEQFF.